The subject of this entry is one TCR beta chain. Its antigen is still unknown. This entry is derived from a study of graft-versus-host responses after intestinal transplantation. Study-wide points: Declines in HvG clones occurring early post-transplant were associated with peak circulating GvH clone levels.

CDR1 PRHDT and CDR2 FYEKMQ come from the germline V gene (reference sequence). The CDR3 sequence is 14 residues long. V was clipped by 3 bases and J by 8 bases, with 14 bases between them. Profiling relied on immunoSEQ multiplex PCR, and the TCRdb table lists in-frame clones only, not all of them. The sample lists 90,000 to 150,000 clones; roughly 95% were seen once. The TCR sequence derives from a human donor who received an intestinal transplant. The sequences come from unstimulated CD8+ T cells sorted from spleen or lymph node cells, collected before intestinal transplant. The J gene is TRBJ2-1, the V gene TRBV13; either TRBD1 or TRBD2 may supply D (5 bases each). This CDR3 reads CASSFSMRGDEQFF. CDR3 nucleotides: TGTGCCAGCAGCTTTAGTATGAGGGGCGATGAGCAGTTCTTC.